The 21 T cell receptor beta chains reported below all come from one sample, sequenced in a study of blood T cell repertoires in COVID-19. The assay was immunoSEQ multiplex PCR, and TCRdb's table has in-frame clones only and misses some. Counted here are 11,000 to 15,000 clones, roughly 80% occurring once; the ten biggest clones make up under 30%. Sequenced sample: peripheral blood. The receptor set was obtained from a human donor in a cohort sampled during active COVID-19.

CDR3 amino acids: CASSLAAGQGAGIQYF. The CDR3 region has the DNA TGTGCCAGCAGCTTAGCGGCGGGACAGGGGGCGGGCATTCAGTACTTC. The rearrangement joins TRBV7-6 to TRBJ2-4; 12 bases are shared with TRBD1. The junction had 6 bases not matched to a gene; V was cut back by 0 bases and J by 9 bases. The V gene's germline CDR1 is SGHVS and CDR2 FNYEAQ. The CDR3 has 16 residues.

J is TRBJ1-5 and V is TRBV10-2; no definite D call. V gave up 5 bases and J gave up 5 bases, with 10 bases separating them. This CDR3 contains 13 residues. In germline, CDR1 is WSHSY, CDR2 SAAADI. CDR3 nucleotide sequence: TGCGCCAGCAGTCGGGAAAGCCATCAGCCCCAGCATTTT. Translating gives CASSRESHQPQHF.

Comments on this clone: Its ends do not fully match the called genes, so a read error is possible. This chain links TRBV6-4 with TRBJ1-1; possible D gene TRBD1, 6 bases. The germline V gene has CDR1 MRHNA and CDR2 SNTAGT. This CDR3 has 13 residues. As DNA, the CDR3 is TGTGCCAGCAGTGTGGGGGCTCGGACTGAAGCTCTCTTT. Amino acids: CASSVGARTEALF.

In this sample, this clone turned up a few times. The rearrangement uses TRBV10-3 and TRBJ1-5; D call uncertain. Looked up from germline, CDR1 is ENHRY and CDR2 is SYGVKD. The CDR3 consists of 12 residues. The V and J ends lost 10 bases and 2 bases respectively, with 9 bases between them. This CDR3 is CATKSGNQPQHF. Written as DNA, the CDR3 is TGTGCCACGAAAAGCGGCAATCAGCCCCAGCATTTT.

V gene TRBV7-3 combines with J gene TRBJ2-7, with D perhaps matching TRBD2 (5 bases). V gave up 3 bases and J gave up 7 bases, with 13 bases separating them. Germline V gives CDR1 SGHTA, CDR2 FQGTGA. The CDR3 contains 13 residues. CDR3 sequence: CASSFLHPGEQYF. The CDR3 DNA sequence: TGTGCCAGCAGCTTCCTCCACCCGGGGGAGCAGTACTTC.

The CDR3 DNA sequence: TGTGCCAGCAGCTGGGACAGGGGGCAAATCTACGAGCAGTACTTC. Its translation: CASSWDRGQIYEQYF. The chain recombines TRBV6-2 or TRBV6-3 with TRBJ2-7, with 12 bases that match TRBD1. CDR3 length: 15 residues. V dropped 6 bases and J dropped 3; count of bases not matched to a gene: 6. CDR1 MNHEY and CDR2 SVGEGT come from the germline V gene.

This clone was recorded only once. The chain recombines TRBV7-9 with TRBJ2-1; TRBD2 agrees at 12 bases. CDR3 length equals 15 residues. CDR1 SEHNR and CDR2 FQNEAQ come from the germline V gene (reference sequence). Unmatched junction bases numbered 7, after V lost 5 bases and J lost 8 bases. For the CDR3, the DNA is TGTGCCAGCAGCCCGACTAGCGGGAGTTTGGATGAGCAGTTCTTC. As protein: CASSPTSGSLDEQFF.

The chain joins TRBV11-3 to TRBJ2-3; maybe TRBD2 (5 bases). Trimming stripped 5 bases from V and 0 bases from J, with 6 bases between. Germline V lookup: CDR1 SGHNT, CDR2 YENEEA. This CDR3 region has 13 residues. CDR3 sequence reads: CASSRGSTDTQYF. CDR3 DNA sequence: TGTGCCAGCAGCCGAGGGAGCACAGATACGCAGTATTTT.

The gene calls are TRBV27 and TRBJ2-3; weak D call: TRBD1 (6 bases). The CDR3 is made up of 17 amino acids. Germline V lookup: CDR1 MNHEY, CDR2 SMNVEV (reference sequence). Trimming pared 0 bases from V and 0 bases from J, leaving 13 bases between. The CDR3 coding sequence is TGTGCCAGCAGTTTATCAAGGGGGAAGAGGAGCACAGATACGCAGTATTTT. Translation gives CASSLSRGKRSTDTQYF.

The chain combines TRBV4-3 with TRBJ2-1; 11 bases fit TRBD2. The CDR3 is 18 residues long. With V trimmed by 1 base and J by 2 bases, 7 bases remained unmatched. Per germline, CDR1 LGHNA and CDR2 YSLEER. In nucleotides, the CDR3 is TGCGCCAGCAGCCAAGGTGGGCTAGCGGGAGGTGCCTACAATGAGCAGTTCTTC. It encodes CASSQGGLAGGAYNEQFF.

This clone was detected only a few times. The CDR3 region is CATSRTDFNNEQFF. Written as DNA, the CDR3 is TGTGCCACCAGCAGAACGGACTTCAACAATGAGCAGTTCTTC. This rearrangement joins TRBV15 to TRBJ2-1; perhaps TRBD2 as D (5 bases). Looked up from germline, CDR1 is LNHNV and CDR2 is YYDKDF (reference sequence). The V and J ends lost 2 bases and 5 bases respectively, with 10 bases between them. This CDR3 is 14 amino acids long.

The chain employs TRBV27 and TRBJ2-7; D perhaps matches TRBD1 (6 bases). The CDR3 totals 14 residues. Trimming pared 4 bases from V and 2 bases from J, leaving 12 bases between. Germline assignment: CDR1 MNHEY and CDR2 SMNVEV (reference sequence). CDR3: CASSYGRGAYEQYF. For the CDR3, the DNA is TGTGCCAGCAGTTACGGCAGGGGCGCCTACGAGCAGTACTTC.

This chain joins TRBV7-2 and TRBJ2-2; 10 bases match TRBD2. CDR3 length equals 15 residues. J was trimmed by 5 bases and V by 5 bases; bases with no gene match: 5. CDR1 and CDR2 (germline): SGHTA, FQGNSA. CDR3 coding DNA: TGTGCCAGCAGCCTCCTAGCGGGAGCGACCGGGGAGCTGTTTTTT. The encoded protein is CASSLLAGATGELFF. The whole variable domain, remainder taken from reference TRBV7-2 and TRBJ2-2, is GAGVSQSPSNKVTEKGKDVELRCDPISGHTALYWYRQSLGQGLEFLIYFQGNSAPDKSGLPSDRFSAERTGGSVSTLTIQRTQQEDSAVYLCASSLLAGATGELFFGEGSRLTVL.

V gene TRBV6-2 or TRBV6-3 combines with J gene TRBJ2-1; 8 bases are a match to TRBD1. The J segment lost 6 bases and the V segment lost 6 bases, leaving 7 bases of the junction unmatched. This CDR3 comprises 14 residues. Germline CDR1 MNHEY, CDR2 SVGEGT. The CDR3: CASSSGTGINEQFF. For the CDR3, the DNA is TGTGCCAGCAGCTCCGGGACAGGTATCAATGAGCAGTTCTTC.

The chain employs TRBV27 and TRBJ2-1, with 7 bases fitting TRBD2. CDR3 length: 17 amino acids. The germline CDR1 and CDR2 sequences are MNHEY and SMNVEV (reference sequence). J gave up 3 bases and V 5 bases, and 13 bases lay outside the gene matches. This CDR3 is CASSPTWSLAVYNEQFF. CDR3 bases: TGTGCCAGCAGTCCTACCTGGTCGCTAGCGGTCTACAATGAGCAGTTCTTC.

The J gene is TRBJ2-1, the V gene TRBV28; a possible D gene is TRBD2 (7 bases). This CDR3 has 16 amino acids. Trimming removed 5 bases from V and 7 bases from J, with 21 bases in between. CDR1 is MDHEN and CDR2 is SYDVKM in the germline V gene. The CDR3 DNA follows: TGTGCCAGCAGTCGCCCCGTAGCGGGTGGACAGAATGAGCAGTTCTTC. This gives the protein CASSRPVAGGQNEQFF.

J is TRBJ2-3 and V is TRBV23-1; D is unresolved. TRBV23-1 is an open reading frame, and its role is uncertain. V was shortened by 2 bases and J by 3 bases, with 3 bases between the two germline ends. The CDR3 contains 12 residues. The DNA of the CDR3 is TGCGCCAGCAGTCAAGCGACAGATACGCAGTATTTT. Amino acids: CASSQATDTQYF.

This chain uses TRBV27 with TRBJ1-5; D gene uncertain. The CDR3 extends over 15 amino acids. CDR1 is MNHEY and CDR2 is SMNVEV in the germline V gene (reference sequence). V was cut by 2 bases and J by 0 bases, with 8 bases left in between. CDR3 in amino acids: CASSLGPSSNQPQHF. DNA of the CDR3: TGTGCCAGCAGTTTAGGCCCCAGTAGCAATCAGCCCCAGCATTTT.

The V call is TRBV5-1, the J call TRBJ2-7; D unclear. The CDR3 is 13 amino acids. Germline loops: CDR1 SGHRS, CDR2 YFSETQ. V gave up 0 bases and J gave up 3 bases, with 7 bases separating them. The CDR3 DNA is TGCGCCAGCAGCTTGGATACAGACTACGAGCAGTACTTC. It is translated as CASSLDTDYEQYF.

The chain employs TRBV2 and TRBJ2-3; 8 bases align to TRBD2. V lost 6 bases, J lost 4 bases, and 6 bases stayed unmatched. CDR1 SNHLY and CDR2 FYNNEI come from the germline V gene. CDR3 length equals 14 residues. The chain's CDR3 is CASSSGSFADTQYF. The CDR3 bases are TGTGCCAGCAGCAGCGGGAGTTTCGCAGATACGCAGTATTTT.

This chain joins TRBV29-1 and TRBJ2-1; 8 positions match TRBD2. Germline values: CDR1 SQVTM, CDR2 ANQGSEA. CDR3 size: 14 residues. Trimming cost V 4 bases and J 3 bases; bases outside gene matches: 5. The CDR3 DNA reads TGCAGCGTTGCTCGACGGGGGGGCTACAATGAGCAGTTCTTC. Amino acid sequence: CSVARRGGYNEQFF.